These T cell receptor beta chains were read from a single sample in a study of cytomegalovirus exposure and HLA in healthy donors. Method: immunoSEQ multiplex PCR; TCRdb's copy keeps in-frame clones and lacks some. The sample yields 100,000 to 150,000 clones, 74% seen once. The specimen was PBMCs. The receptors were gathered from a woman in her fifties or sixties in good health and CMV-seropositive. The CDR3 runs from the conserved cysteine through the conserved F or W. The D gene is left open where the match is weak. Part of the rows lack a size; the others show once, few, many or a class for expanded clones.

J: TRBJ2-7
V: TRBV29-1
D: TRBD1
length: 13
size: few
DNA: TGCAGCGCCCGGGGGGACAGGGGGGACGAGCAGTACTTC
CDR3: CSARGDRGDEQYF

J: TRBJ2-3
V: TRBV5-1
D: -
length: 20
size: -
DNA: TGCGCCAGCAACCTTCCCGAAAGGACAACAGGGATATTACGTAGAGATACGCAGTATTTT
CDR3: CASNLPERTTGILRRDTQYF

J: TRBJ1-2
V: TRBV4-3
D: -
length: 15
size: -
DNA: TGCGCCAGCAGCCAAAACAAACCTCTTAACTATGGCTACACCTTC
CDR3: CASSQNKPLNYGYTF

J: TRBJ1-2
V: TRBV29-1
D: -
length: 13
size: -
DNA: TGCAGCGTTCCCGACAGATTTTCCTATGGCTACACCTTC
CDR3: CSVPDRFSYGYTF

J: TRBJ2-2
V: TRBV7-9
D: -
length: 14
size: -
DNA: TGTGCCAGCAGCTGGCCCGTGGACACCGGGGAGCTGTTTTTT
CDR3: CASSWPVDTGELFF

J: TRBJ2-5
V: TRBV27
D: -
length: 14
size: -
DNA: TGTGCCAGCAGTTTTGGACAGCGGACGGAGACCCAGTACTTC
CDR3: CASSFGQRTETQYF

J: TRBJ2-1
V: TRBV18
D: TRBD2
length: 17
size: -
DNA: TGTGCCAGCCTGACTAGCGGGGGGGCTAGCTCCTACAATGAGCAGTTCTTC
CDR3: CASLTSGGASSYNEQFF

J: TRBJ1-4
V: TRBV5-4
D: -
length: 14
size: few
DNA: TGTGCCAGCAGCCAAGACGGGGGTAATGAAAAACTGTTTTTT
CDR3: CASSQDGGNEKLFF

J: TRBJ1-4
V: TRBV5-6
D: TRBD1
length: 16
size: -
DNA: TGTGCCAGCAGCCCTCAGGGGGGCAGATCTAATGAAAAACTGTTTTTT
CDR3: CASSPQGGRSNEKLFF

J: TRBJ2-2
V: TRBV7-2
D: -
length: 13
size: -
DNA: TGTGCCAGCAGCCCTCCGAGAATCGGGGAGCTGTTTTTT
CDR3: CASSPPRIGELFF

J: TRBJ1-3
V: TRBV19
D: -
length: 14
size: -
DNA: TGTGCCAGTACACCGGGATACTCTGGAAACACCATATATTTT
CDR3: CASTPGYSGNTIYF

J: TRBJ1-3
V: TRBV7-2
D: -
length: 17
size: -
DNA: TGTGCCAGCGGAAGTCCGAGACAGGCACCTGGGCGGTACACCATATATTTT
CDR3: CASGSPRQAPGRYTIYF

J: TRBJ1-1
V: TRBV6-5
D: TRBD1
length: 13
size: few
DNA: TGTGCCAGCAGCCGGGACAGGGGGACTGAAGCTTTCTTT
CDR3: CASSRDRGTEAFF

J: TRBJ2-7
V: TRBV18
D: -
length: 12
size: few
DNA: TGTGCCAGCTCCCCCGGGGGCTACGAGCAGTACTTC
CDR3: CASSPGGYEQYF

J: TRBJ1-1
V: TRBV19
D: -
length: 14
size: -
DNA: TGTGCCAGTAGTACTCAGGGAAGCTGGACTGAAGCTTTCTTT
CDR3: CASSTQGSWTEAFF

J: TRBJ1-2
V: TRBV6-5
D: -
length: 15
size: -
DNA: TGTGCCAGCATAGCTCACAGGCCGGTTAACTATGGCTACACCTTC
CDR3: CASIAHRPVNYGYTF

J: TRBJ2-1
V: TRBV6-1
D: TRBD2
length: 14
size: -
DNA: TGTGCCAGCAGTGTCAGCGGGGGGGCGGGTGAGCAGTTCTTC
CDR3: CASSVSGGAGEQFF

J: TRBJ1-2
V: TRBV28
D: TRBD1
length: 13
size: -
DNA: TGTGCCAGCAGCTCCGGGACAGGGGGCGGCTACACCTTC
CDR3: CASSSGTGGGYTF

J: TRBJ2-1
V: TRBV5-4
D: -
length: 13
size: -
DNA: TGTGCCAGCAGCTTGGCAGGGCCGGGTGAGCAGTTCTTC
CDR3: CASSLAGPGEQFF

J: TRBJ1-2
V: TRBV5-1
D: -
length: 13
size: -
DNA: TGCGCCAGCAGCTCTCAGGCGCGGGATGGCTACACCTTC
CDR3: CASSSQARDGYTF

J: TRBJ1-4
V: TRBV5-8
D: TRBD1
length: 15
size: -
DNA: TGTGCCAGCAGCTTGGCCCCGGGACAGGGTGAAAAACTGTTTTTT
CDR3: CASSLAPGQGEKLFF

J: TRBJ1-1
V: TRBV7-8
D: -
length: 12
size: -
DNA: TGTGCCAGCAGCCGGGGGGTCACTGAAGCTTTCTTT
CDR3: CASSRGVTEAFF

J: TRBJ2-1
V: TRBV30
D: TRBD2
length: 19
size: -
DNA: TGTGCCTGGAGTGTAGGGGTTCTAGCGGGGGCCTCCTTCTACAATGAGCAGTTCTTC
CDR3: CAWSVGVLAGASFYNEQFF